Below are 6 T cell receptor beta chains sequenced from a single sample in a study of spatial heterogeneity in lung cancer. MiXCR was run by TCRdb on the 5' RACE reads, yielding one entry per CDR3 protein. The data hold approximately 18,000 distinct CDR3 sequences, with 19% observed a single time. The time point: blood at routine non-recurrence follow-up after resection. Specimen: PBMCs, collected at follow-up. Receptors originate from a male donor with early-stage non-small cell lung cancer.

The table lists this clonotype with many counts. The rearrangement links TRBV6-5 to TRBJ2-7; D may correspond to TRBD1 or TRBD2 (6 bases each). From germline, CDR1 is MNHEY and CDR2 SVGAGI. This CDR3 is built from 12 residues. V shed 9 bases and J shed 2 bases, with 11 bases lying between them. The CDR3 DNA sequence: TGTGCCAGTACTCGGGGGCCCTACGAGCAGTACTTC. It encodes CASTRGPYEQYF.

This clonotype was picked up a small number of times. Relative to the germline gene, one junction end is altered; a read error may explain this. The chain couples TRBV7-6 to TRBJ1-5; weak D call: TRBD1 (5 bases). CDR3 length equals 16 residues. Germline CDR1 SGHVS, CDR2 FNYEAQ. The CDR3 DNA follows: TGTGCCAGCAGCTTAGAGACAGCCCCTCAGGGTCAGCCCCAGCACTTT. It yields the protein CASSLETAPQGQPQHF. The variable domain in full, with the rest retrieved from reference TRBV7-6 and TRBJ1-5, is GAGVSQSPRYKVTKRGQDVALRCDPISGHVSLYWYRQALGQGPEFLTYFNYEAQQDKSGLPNDRFSAERPEGSISTLTIQRTEQRDSAMYRCASSLETAPQGQPQHFGDGTRLSIL.

This clonotype was observed a handful of times. The chain recombines TRBV7-8 with TRBJ2-5, with 8 positions matching TRBD1. V was clipped by 2 bases and J by 5 bases; unmatched bases: 7. This CDR3 is built from 15 residues. Germline CDR1 reads SGHVS; CDR2 reads FQNEAQ. CDR3 in amino acids: CASSLRQGARETQYF. The CDR3 coding sequence is TGTGCCAGCAGCTTAAGGCAGGGGGCGAGGGAGACCCAGTACTTC.

This clonotype was observed a handful of times. CDR3 region: CASSNPGDGGEQYF. The CDR3 DNA follows: TGTGCCAGCAGTAATCCGGGGGACGGAGGCGAGCAGTACTTC. This chain connects TRBV5-5 to TRBJ2-7, with TRBD2 as a possible D gene (6 bases). This CDR3 is built from 14 residues. Trimming left V 5 bases short and J 6 bases short, with 18 bases between. Germline-derived CDR1 and CDR2 are SGHKS and YYEKEE (reference sequence).

This clonotype was picked up a small number of times. CDR3: CASRQGRDASAGELFF. For the CDR3, the DNA is TGTGCCAGCAGGCAGGGAAGGGACGCTTCGGCCGGGGAGCTGTTTTTT. The chain is built from TRBV6-2 or TRBV6-3 and TRBJ2-2, with D perhaps being TRBD1 or TRBD2 (5 bases each). The CDR3 has 16 amino acids. V was pared by 6 bases and J by 6 bases, with 20 bases between. From germline, CDR1 is MNHEY and CDR2 SVGEGT.

V is TRBV4-1 and J is TRBJ2-7; D may be TRBD2 (7 bases). The V gene's germline CDR1 is MGHRA and CDR2 YSYEKL. This CDR3 spans 15 amino acids. Trimming stripped 4 bases from V and 7 bases from J, with 20 bases between. CDR3 sequence (DNA): TGCGCCAGCAGCCCACCTTGGGGGGGGGCCTGGGAGCAGTACTTC. Its protein product is CASSPPWGGAWEQYF.